A single T cell receptor (beta chain) is shown here with its context. These data come from a study of T cell responses to AZD1222 COVID-19 vaccine. The data were produced by immunoSEQ multiplex PCR, yet TCRdb's version contains in-frame clones alone and is incomplete. The sample shows roughly 65,000 clones, roughly 85% of them seen only once. There are 14 residues in the CDR3. The germline V gene encodes CDR1 DFQATT and CDR2 SNEGSKA (reference sequence). The chain carries TRBV20-1 and TRBJ1-5; 7 nucleotides align to TRBD1. The specimen comprised peripheral blood, sampled 28 days after the second AZD1222 dose. This sequence originates from an adult who received the AZD1222 COVID-19 vaccine. CDR3 sequence reads: CSGSTGDSNQPQHF. The CDR3 DNA is TGCAGCGGTAGTACAGGGGATAGCAATCAGCCCCAGCATTTT.